The present T cell receptor (beta chain) was sequenced within a study of blood T cells in healthy people across ages. In the study overall: Using template switching, researchers captured about one barcoded beta molecule for each two T cells. Study results and limitations: Relative to aged donors, long-lived donors carried more naive CD4+ cells and displayed higher diversity. In older individuals, TCR beta diversity per million T cells was lower, falling roughly linearly with age.

The study drew donors from healthy Caucasian individuals in Russia aged about 6 to 100. It was with a sample-barcoded 5' primer and a J-beta primer mix that a second PCR of roughly 6 to 11 cycles was run. One entry per CDR3 protein, called by TCRdb with MiXCR from the 5' RACE reads. The sample consists of 850,000 to 950,000 distinct CDR3 sequences, more than 25% of them appearing once. The length of the CDR3 is 13 residues. Germline CDR1 reads SGHTA; CDR2 reads FQGNSA. The table lists this clonotype with many counts. The antigen remains unidentified. Germline and junction disagree at one end, which may indicate a read error.

The sample taken for sequencing was blood. The TCR was taken from a woman of 80 years or more in good health. This chain uses TRBV7-2 with TRBJ2-1; D is undetermined. The CDR3 is CASSLASYNEQFF. CDR3 nucleotides: TGTGCCAGCAGTTTAGCCAGTTACAATGAGCAGTTCTTC.